The 29 T cell receptor beta chains reported below all come from one sample, sequenced in a study of identical twins. TCRdb re-derived calls from the 5' RACE reads in MiXCR, one entry per CDR3 protein. Among around 490,000 distinct CDR3 sequences, roughly 15% were seen once, and the ten largest hold about 0.4%. These data are also associated with another study on yellow fever vaccine responses in identical twins.

The material sequenced was CD4+ T cells sorted from blood. The receptors were sampled from a woman between 18 and 30 years old in good health.

V and J are TRBV20-1 and TRBJ2-7; 10 positions match TRBD2. Losses at the gene ends were 6 bases for V and 0 bases for J; bases not matched to a gene: 8. The CDR3 spans 15 residues. Germline lookup yields CDR1 DFQATT and CDR2 SNEGSKA (reference sequence). As DNA, the CDR3 is TGCAGTGCAATCCCCCTAGCGGGGGACTCCTACGAGCAGTACGTC. It encodes CSAIPLAGDSYEQYV.

This clonotype was observed a few times. The chain recombines TRBV24-1 with TRBJ1-5, with 9 bases identical to TRBD1. The CDR3 covers 16 residues. V lost 7 bases to trimming and J lost 3 bases; unmatched junction nucleotides: 9. CDR1 is KGHDR, CDR2 SFDVKD, per germline. The DNA of the CDR3 is TGTGCCACCAGGCCTCCGGGACAGGGTCCCAATCAGCCCCAGCATTTT. Protein sequence: CATRPPGQGPNQPQHF.

This clonotype was seen only a few times. The V gene is TRBV5-5, the J gene TRBJ1-1, with D maybe TRBD1 (6 bases). This CDR3 comprises 15 residues. Germline V gene data show CDR1 as SGHKS and CDR2 as YYEKEE (reference sequence). Trimming removed 3 bases from V and 1 base from J, with 13 bases in between. For the CDR3, the DNA is TGTGCCAGCAGCTCTAACCCGACAGGGAACACTGAAGCTTTCTTT. Translated, it gives CASSSNPTGNTEAFF.

CDR3 sequence (DNA): TGTGCCAGCAGAACGCCGGGACACCCTACCAAAAGGCAGTACTTC. Protein sequence: CASRTPGHPTKRQYF. J is TRBJ2-7 and V is TRBV28; maybe TRBD1 (6 bases). V dropped 6 bases and J dropped 9 bases, with 24 bases sitting between them. In germline, CDR1 is MDHEN, CDR2 SYDVKM. The CDR3 length is 15 residues.

The CDR3 here is CASSYLQAQSYEQYF. CDR3 nucleotide sequence: TGTGCCAGCAGTTATCTTCAGGCTCAATCCTACGAGCAGTACTTC. The V and J genes are TRBV5-6 and TRBJ2-7; D ambiguous. The ends were cut back, 5 bases at V and 1 base at J, with 16 bases in the middle. CDR1 and CDR2 (germline): SGHDT, YYEEEE. CDR3 length equals 15 residues.

The chain recombines TRBV24-1 with TRBJ2-4; tentatively, D is TRBD2 (5 bases). Per germline, CDR1 KGHDR and CDR2 SFDVKD. The CDR3 runs to 15 residues. Between the trimmed V and J ends, which lost 4 bases and 6 bases, there was a span of 15 bases. The CDR3 DNA sequence: TGTGCCACCAGTGACGCGTTGCGAGGGAGAAACATTCAGTACTTC. Its translation is CATSDALRGRNIQYF.

In its sample, this clonotype was seen a few times. V usage is TRBV24-1 and J usage is TRBJ2-1; D tentatively reads TRBD1 or TRBD2 (5 bases each). Trimming took off 4 bases at V and 0 bases at J, with 12 bases between the two ends. This CDR3 has 16 residues. Germline V gene lookup returns CDR1 KGHDR and CDR2 SFDVKD. CDR3 in DNA: TGTGCCACCAGTGACAGGGACCACAGCTCCTACAATGAGCAGTTCTTC. It specifies CATSDRDHSSYNEQFF.

This clonotype came up a few times. V usage is TRBV7-2 and J usage is TRBJ2-3, with D perhaps given as TRBD1 or TRBD2 (5 bases each). This CDR3 has 14 residues. Germline V gene lookup returns CDR1 SGHTA and CDR2 FQGNSA. V lost 5 bases and J 2 bases, leaving 11 bases between the germline ends. CDR3 nucleotide sequence: TGTGCCAGCAGCGACGGGGCTCTCACAGATACGCAGTATTTT. It specifies CASSDGALTDTQYF.

The chain has TRBV10-2 and TRBJ2-5; D might be TRBD1 or TRBD2, each matching 6 bases. The CDR3 sequence is 13 residues long. V lost 6 bases, J lost 4 bases, and 12 bases lay in between. Per the germline V gene, CDR1 is WSHSY and CDR2 is SAAADI. CDR3 amino acids: CASRRGVAETQYF. The CDR3 DNA reads as TGCGCCAGCAGGAGGGGGGTCGCAGAGACCCAGTACTTC.

This clonotype has a handful of counts. The chain carries TRBV7-9 and TRBJ1-2; D call uncertain. V shed 1 base and J shed 6 bases, with 15 bases lying between them. CDR3 length: 15 residues. Germline CDR1 and CDR2: SEHNR and FQNEAQ (reference sequence). The DNA for the CDR3 is TGTGCCAGCAGCTTAGGAGCAGGAGGCCGGGATGGCTACACCTTC. Translation gives CASSLGAGGRDGYTF.

V usage is TRBV11-2 and J usage is TRBJ2-1; 7 nucleotides align to TRBD2. Germline V gene lookup returns CDR1 SGHAT and CDR2 FQNNGV. CDR3 length: 16 amino acids. The ends lost 5 bases at V and 2 bases at J; junction bases unmatched: 9. The CDR3 DNA reads as TGTGCCAGCAGCAAGACTACCGCGGGGGCCTACAATGAGCAGTTCTTC. Amino acid sequence: CASSKTTAGAYNEQFF.

The DNA of the CDR3 is TGTGCCAGCAGCTTCGACCGATTGGGAGGCTACACCTTC. Protein: CASSFDRLGGYTF. The chain combines TRBV7-2 with TRBJ1-2; D unclear. Trimming took 3 bases from V and 8 from J, leaving 13 bases between them. Per the germline V gene, CDR1 is SGHTA and CDR2 is FQGNSA. The CDR3 contains 13 residues.

This clonotype appeared a few times. V usage is TRBV5-1 and J usage is TRBJ2-1; the D call may be TRBD1 or TRBD2 (5 bases each). This CDR3 region has 15 residues. Germline-derived CDR1 and CDR2 are SGHRS and YFSETQ. V lost 4 bases to trimming and J lost 2 bases, with 13 bases between them. The CDR3 loop reads CASSARDRPYNEQFF. CDR3 DNA sequence: TGCGCCAGCAGCGCACGGGACCGCCCCTACAATGAGCAGTTCTTC.

This clonotype was detected a few times. The chain employs TRBV14 and TRBJ2-3; the match to TRBD2 covers 7 bases. J lost 3 bases, V lost 2 bases, and 14 bases had no gene match. Germline V gene lookup returns CDR1 SGHDN and CDR2 FVKESK. The CDR3 totals 18 residues. Here the CDR3 reads CASSQTHPGAGLTDTQYF. The CDR3 DNA reads TGTGCCAGCAGCCAAACCCACCCCGGAGCGGGACTAACAGATACGCAGTATTTT.

The chain is built from TRBV6-1 and TRBJ1-6; D gene unclear. This CDR3 is 16 amino acids long. CDR1 MNHNS and CDR2 SASEGT come from the germline V gene. V shed 4 bases and J shed 7 bases, with 17 bases lying between them. This CDR3 reads CASSVDDGAGNSPLHF. The DNA of the CDR3 is TGTGCCAGCAGTGTCGACGATGGCGCTGGAAATTCACCCCTCCACTTT.

This clonotype has just a few counts. This sequence joins TRBV18 and TRBJ1-1, with D hard to call. CDR1 and CDR2 from the germline V gene are KGHSH and LQKENI. The CDR3 runs 15 residues. V dropped 0 bases and J dropped 5 bases, with 13 bases sitting between them. DNA for the CDR3: TGTGCCAGCTCACCACCAGGATTTGCCGAGACTGAAGCTTTCTTT. This gives the protein CASSPPGFAETEAFF.

This sequence joins TRBV4-1 and TRBJ2-3; possibly TRBD1 or TRBD2 for D (5 bases each). Germline CDR1 reads MGHRA; CDR2 reads YSYEKL. This CDR3 contains 17 residues. V shed 2 bases and J shed 4 bases, with 19 bases lying between them. CDR3 coding DNA: TGCGCCAGCAGCCAACAGGGACGCGGAAGGGGAGCAGATACGCAGTATTTT. Its translation: CASSQQGRGRGADTQYF.

V is TRBV3-1 and J is TRBJ1-2; 8 nucleotides match TRBD1. CDR1 and CDR2 from the germline V gene are LGHDT and YNNKEL (reference sequence). The CDR3 extends over 14 amino acids. J was trimmed by 8 bases and V by 4 bases; bases with no gene match: 9. The CDR3 region is CASSLGQGRDGYTF. CDR3 nucleotides: TGTGCCAGCAGCCTCGGACAGGGACGTGACGGCTACACCTTC.

This clonotype was recorded many times. V is TRBV12-3 or TRBV12-4 and J is TRBJ2-2; D is ambiguous. Deletions cut 6 bases from V and 5 bases from J, with 10 bases between. The CDR3 covers 13 residues. The CDR3 nucleotides are TGTGCCAGCAGCTCCTCCAGGACCGGGGAGCTGTTTTTT. Translated, it gives CASSSSRTGELFF.

This clonotype was picked up a small number of times. V and J are TRBV20-1 and TRBJ2-5; D ambiguous. V lost 7 bases and J 1 base, leaving 10 bases between the germline ends. CDR1 is DFQATT, CDR2 SNEGSKA, per germline (reference sequence). The CDR3 runs to 12 residues. CDR3 coding DNA: TGCAGTGTCGGTGCCCCCCAAGAGACCCAGTACTTC. Amino acids: CSVGAPQETQYF.

This rearrangement joins TRBV20-1 to TRBJ1-5; 9 positions agree with TRBD1. The CDR3 consists of 15 residues. In germline, CDR1 is DFQATT, CDR2 SNEGSKA (reference sequence). Unmatched junction bases numbered 7, after V lost 6 bases and J lost 1 base. The CDR3 DNA reads TGCAGTGCCAGGGACAGGGTTCGGAGCAATCAGCCCCAGCATTTT. Its translation: CSARDRVRSNQPQHF.

This clonotype came up many times. This sequence joins TRBV5-1 and TRBJ1-2, with 9 bases identical to TRBD1. J gave up 4 bases and V 3 bases, and 7 bases lay outside the gene matches. The CDR3 contains 15 residues. Germline CDR1 is SGHRS and CDR2 is YFSETQ. The CDR3 nucleotides read TGCGCCAGCAGCTCAATAACAGGGGGCCCCTATGGCTACACCTTC. This sequence encodes CASSSITGGPYGYTF. The full variable domain, its missing parts supplied by reference TRBV5-1 and TRBJ1-2, is KAGVTQTPRYLIKTRGQQVTLSCSPISGHRSVSWYQQTPGQGLQFLFEYFSETQRNKGNFPGRFSGRQFSNSRSEMNVSTLELGDSALYLCASSSITGGPYGYTFGSGTRLTVV.

This clonotype came up a few times. The rearrangement joins TRBV9 to TRBJ2-6; no clear D gene. The CDR3 sequence is 16 residues long. The V end was cut by 0 bases, the J end by 0 bases, with 7 bases between. Germline V gene data show CDR1 as SGDLS and CDR2 as YYNGEE. DNA of the CDR3: TGTGCCAGCAGCGTAGAACGGTACTCTGGGGCCAACGTCCTGACTTTC. It encodes CASSVERYSGANVLTF. Full variable domain (rest looked up from reference TRBV9 and TRBJ2-6): DSGVTQTPKHLITATGQRVTLRCSPRSGDLSVYWYQQSLDQGLQFLIQYYNGEERAKGNILERFSAQQFPDLHSELNLSSLELGDSALYFCASSVERYSGANVLTFGAGSRLTVL.

This clonotype was counted ten times or more. The gene calls are TRBV5-1 and TRBJ2-3; TRBD1 matches at 7 bases. J gave up 1 base and V 5 bases, and 4 bases lay outside the gene matches. The CDR3 is 14 residues long. Germline assignment: CDR1 SGHRS and CDR2 YFSETQ. Here the CDR3 reads CASSKGAGTDTQYF. The DNA for the CDR3 is TGCGCCAGCAGTAAGGGGGCAGGCACAGATACGCAGTATTTT.

This clonotype was counted many times. The chain joins TRBV4-1 to TRBJ2-2; D call uncertain. From germline, CDR1 is MGHRA and CDR2 YSYEKL. The CDR3 contains 13 residues. Trimming cost V 1 base and J 6 bases, with 6 bases left between them. The CDR3 reads CASSQGPPGELFF. CDR3 sequence (DNA): TGCGCCAGCAGCCAAGGTCCCCCCGGGGAGCTGTTTTTT.

This rearrangement joins TRBV18 to TRBJ1-5; tentative D call: TRBD1 (5 bases). This CDR3 has 15 residues. The germline CDR1 and CDR2 sequences are KGHSH and LQKENI. Trimming pared 2 bases from V and 7 bases from J, leaving 15 bases between. The CDR3 DNA sequence: TGTGCCAGCTCACCATCATCCCAGGGAAGCCAGCCCCAGCATTTT. Translating it yields CASSPSSQGSQPQHF.

The table lists this clonotype with a few counts. The chain recombines TRBV3-1 with TRBJ1-6; D gene ambiguous. Germline CDR1 reads LGHDT; CDR2 reads YNNKEL (reference sequence). The CDR3 spans 15 residues. V lost 2 bases to trimming and J lost 0 bases, with 5 bases between them. CDR3 coding DNA: TGTGCCAGCAGCCAAATGGGCTCCTATAATTCACCCCTCCACTTT. Protein sequence: CASSQMGSYNSPLHF.

This clonotype turned up a few times. The chain links TRBV5-1 to TRBJ1-4; tentative D call: TRBD1 (6 bases). The CDR3 totals 14 residues. V was cut by 1 base and J by 7 bases, with 11 bases left in between. Looked up from germline, CDR1 is SGHRS and CDR2 is YFSETQ. The CDR3 loop is CASSLTGLIEKLFF. The CDR3 region has the DNA TGCGCCAGCAGCTTGACAGGGTTGATTGAAAAACTGTTTTTT.

V is TRBV12-3 or TRBV12-4 and J is TRBJ2-7; D may match TRBD1 or TRBD2 (5 bases each). V lost 4 bases to trimming and J lost 6 bases, with 16 bases between them. The CDR3 is 14 residues long. The CDR3: CASSSGQGWREQYF. The CDR3 region has the DNA TGTGCCAGCAGTTCGGGGCAGGGCTGGCGCGAGCAGTACTTC.